These 32 T cell receptor beta chains share one sample of origin, sequenced in a study of T cell changes during pregnancy in multiple sclerosis. Sequencing used immunoSEQ multiplex PCR; TCRdb keeps in-frame clones, though not all of them. The sample comprises around 100,000 clones, 85% to 95% of which are singletons, and more than 0.8% rests with the top ten. The material was peripheral blood, obtained before pregnancy. Receptor source: a female donor with multiple sclerosis, enrolled in a pregnancy study.

This chain connects TRBV4-2 to TRBJ2-1; D unresolved. V lost 4 bases, J lost 0 bases, and 7 bases lay in between. The CDR3 loop spans 14 amino acids. Per germline, CDR1 LGHNA and CDR2 YNFKEQ. CDR3 DNA sequence: TGTGCCAGCAGCCCGCCCGGCTCCTACAATGAGCAGTTCTTC. It codes for CASSPPGSYNEQFF.

The V and J genes are TRBV28 and TRBJ2-7; 7 bases are a match to TRBD1. This CDR3 is 14 amino acids long. Germline trimming cut 4 bases from V and 5 bases from J; bases unmatched to any gene: 8. Germline CDR1 MDHEN, CDR2 SYDVKM. Here the CDR3 DNA reads TGTGCCAGCAGTTACTACAGGGGCCGGAACGAGCAGTACTTC. This gives the protein CASSYYRGRNEQYF.

The genes are TRBV4-1 and TRBJ1-2; 7 bases fit TRBD1. Germline V gives CDR1 MGHRA, CDR2 YSYEKL. The CDR3 is 17 amino acids. The V gene end was trimmed by 5 bases and the J gene end by 4 bases; junction bases not matched to a gene: 16. This chain's CDR3 is CASSITPSGTEIYGYTF. CDR3 nucleotide sequence: TGCGCCAGCAGCATTACCCCATCCGGGACAGAGATCTATGGCTACACCTTC.

The rearrangement joins TRBV19 to TRBJ1-2; possibly TRBD1 for D (6 bases). Per the germline V gene, CDR1 is LNHDA and CDR2 is SQIVND (reference sequence). This CDR3 is 18 amino acids long. Trimming cost V 6 bases and J 1 base, with 24 bases left between them. The CDR3 coding sequence is TGTGCCAGTAGAGCGACAGGCACATCGGGAGGTTTTAACTATGGCTACACCTTC. Residues: CASRATGTSGGFNYGYTF.

The V gene is TRBV5-1, the J gene TRBJ2-2, with TRBD2 matching 12 bases. CDR3 length: 20 amino acids. CDR1 is SGHRS and CDR2 is YFSETQ in the germline V gene. V shed 0 bases and J 1 base; nucleotides not matched to a gene: 10. The CDR3 region is CASSLGPSSGRARNTGELFF. CDR3 in DNA: TGCGCCAGCAGCTTGGGGCCCTCTAGCGGGAGGGCCCGGAACACCGGGGAGCTGTTTTTT.

V usage is TRBV4-3 and J usage is TRBJ2-2; 11 nucleotides align to TRBD2. The CDR3 totals 16 residues. The junction had 0 bases not matched to a gene; V was cut back by 1 base and J by 2 bases. Germline CDR1 is LGHNA and CDR2 is YSLEER. The chain's CDR3 is CASSQGLAGNTGELFF. The CDR3 DNA follows: TGCGCCAGCAGCCAAGGACTAGCGGGAAACACCGGGGAGCTGTTTTTT.

This chain links TRBV6-1 with TRBJ1-2; D is uncertain. The V end lost 6 bases, the J end lost 2 bases, and 10 bases lay between the germline ends. Looked up from germline, CDR1 is MNHNS and CDR2 is SASEGT. The CDR3 covers 13 residues. CDR3 region: CASRTEGNYGYTF. The CDR3 DNA reads TGTGCCAGCAGGACCGAGGGAAACTATGGCTACACCTTC.

The rearrangement joins TRBV29-1 to TRBJ2-6; TRBD1 is a possible D gene (5 bases). The CDR3 sequence is 14 residues long. Per the germline V gene, CDR1 is SQVTM and CDR2 is ANQGSEA. Trimming shortened V by 5 bases and J by 1 base, and 9 bases separated the two germline ends. The CDR3 loop reads CSVTTGSGANVLTF. The CDR3 DNA follows: TGCAGCGTTACTACAGGTTCTGGGGCCAACGTCCTGACTTTC.

This clone showed up just once. V is TRBV27 and J is TRBJ2-5; a possible D gene is TRBD2 (5 bases). Trimming took 5 bases from V and 4 from J, leaving 14 bases between them. This CDR3 contains 14 residues. From germline, CDR1 is MNHEY and CDR2 SMNVEV (reference sequence). CDR3 sequence reads: CASSNSDTRETQYF. The CDR3 coding sequence is TGTGCCAGCAGTAATAGCGATACCCGAGAGACCCAGTACTTC.

The V and J genes are TRBV19 and TRBJ2-4, with 8 bases lining up with TRBD2. Germline loops: CDR1 LNHDA, CDR2 SQIVND (reference sequence). CDR3 length: 13 residues. J gave up 7 bases and V 3 bases, and 2 bases lay outside the gene matches. CDR3 coding DNA: TGTGCCAGTAGTATTGGGACTAGTAACATTCAGTACTTC. Translated: CASSIGTSNIQYF. The full variable domain, completed using reference TRBV19 and TRBJ2-4, is DGGITQSPKYLFRKEGQNVTLSCEQNLNHDAMYWYRQDPGQGLRLIYYSQIVNDFQKGDIAEGYSVSREKKESFPLTVTSAQKNPTAFYLCASSIGTSNIQYFGAGTRLSVL.

The rearrangement joins TRBV5-1 to TRBJ1-1; weak D call: TRBD1 (6 bases). Germline V gene data show CDR1 as SGHRS and CDR2 as YFSETQ. CDR3 length equals 15 residues. V dropped 0 bases and J dropped 4 bases, with 13 bases sitting between them. For the CDR3, the DNA is TGCGCCAGCAGCTTGGAGGGGGGGGCGTCCACTGAAGCTTTCTTT. The encoded protein is CASSLEGGASTEAFF.

This clone was detected only once. The chain has TRBV30 and TRBJ1-2; possibly TRBD1 for D (6 bases). The V gene lost 4 bases and the J gene lost 4 bases, with 10 bases spanning the gap. This CDR3 comprises 12 residues. Germline-derived CDR1 and CDR2 are GTSNPN and SVGIG (reference sequence). CDR3 DNA sequence: TGTGCCTGGATATCAGGGGCCTATGGCTACACCTTC. This encodes CAWISGAYGYTF.

This clone was seen more than once but under ten times. V usage is TRBV28 and J usage is TRBJ1-2; possible D gene TRBD1, 5 bases. There are 15 residues in the CDR3. Germline V gene sequence: CDR1 MDHEN, CDR2 SYDVKM. The V gene lost 2 bases and the J gene lost 3 bases, with 13 bases spanning the gap. CDR3 in amino acids: CASSLVGREDYGYTF. DNA for the CDR3: TGTGCCAGCAGTTTAGTGGGCAGGGAGGACTATGGCTACACCTTC.

This chain connects TRBV4-1 to TRBJ1-4; 11 bases agree with TRBD1. This CDR3 has 16 amino acids. Germline V gene sequence: CDR1 MGHRA, CDR2 YSYEKL. V lost 4 bases and J lost 2; bases outside the gene matches: 3. The CDR3 region has the DNA TGCGCCAGCAGCCTCCGGACAGGGGGCACTAATGAAAAACTGTTTTTT. Residues: CASSLRTGGTNEKLFF.

This clone appeared a single time. V usage is TRBV11-2 and J usage is TRBJ2-7; 8 bases align to TRBD1. CDR1 SGHAT and CDR2 FQNNGV come from the germline V gene. Unmatched junction bases numbered 4, after V lost 1 base and J lost 2 bases. The CDR3 has 15 amino acids. The CDR3 reads CASSLGRGPPYEQYF. The CDR3 nucleotides read TGTGCCAGCAGCTTAGGCAGGGGGCCGCCCTACGAGCAGTACTTC.

This chain connects TRBV2 to TRBJ2-3; D is perhaps TRBD2 (6 bases). The CDR3 totals 15 residues. CDR1 and CDR2 (germline): SNHLY, FYNNEI. Trimming removed 2 bases at V and 2 bases at J, with 11 bases between. CDR3 sequence reads: CASSERAGITDTQYF. The CDR3, as DNA: TGTGCCAGCAGTGAACGGGCGGGGATCACAGATACGCAGTATTTT.

The rearrangement joins TRBV2 to TRBJ2-7; 10 bases match TRBD1. Germline CDR1 SNHLY, CDR2 FYNNEI. Trimming took 8 bases from V and 9 from J; bases not matched to a gene: 7. The CDR3 has 12 amino acids. The CDR3 spells CASLDRGPVQYF. CDR3 DNA: TGTGCCAGCCTAGACAGGGGGCCCGTGCAGTACTTC. Variable domain in full (rest from reference TRBV2 and TRBJ2-7): EPEVTQTPSHQVTQMGQEVILRCVPISNHLYFYWYRQILGQKVEFLVSFYNNEISEKSEIFDDQFSVERPDGSNFTLKIRSTKLEDSAMYFCASLDRGPVQYFGPGTRLTVT.

The CDR3 sequence: CAWGAGQLSSYEQYF. The DNA for the CDR3 is TGTGCCTGGGGTGCCGGACAGCTAAGCTCCTACGAGCAGTACTTC. This chain connects TRBV30 to TRBJ2-7, with D maybe TRBD1 (6 bases). CDR3 length equals 15 residues. V dropped 5 bases and J dropped 0 bases, with 17 bases sitting between them. The germline V gene has CDR1 GTSNPN and CDR2 SVGIG (reference sequence).

V usage is TRBV19 and J usage is TRBJ2-7, with TRBD2 as a possible D gene (6 bases). The CDR3 loop spans 17 amino acids. Germline assignment: CDR1 LNHDA and CDR2 SQIVND (reference sequence). V lost 5 bases to trimming and J lost 0 bases, with 20 bases between them. CDR3 sequence (DNA): TGTGCCAGTAGTCCCGGGGCCGGGAGAAAGGACTCCTACGAGCAGTACTTC. Amino acids: CASSPGAGRKDSYEQYF.

This rearrangement joins TRBV18 to TRBJ1-2, with TRBD1 matching over 7 bases. There are 16 residues in the CDR3. V trimming: 1 base; J trimming: 6 bases; junction bases outside the gene matches: 11. Germline V CDR1 and CDR2: KGHSH, LQKENI. The CDR3 nucleotides are TGTGCCAGCTCACCACGCGGACAGGACATGGTGGATGGCTACACCTTC. Protein product: CASSPRGQDMVDGYTF.

This chain links TRBV20-1 with TRBJ2-7, with a tentative D call TRBD2 (6 bases). Trimming removed 6 bases at V and 0 bases at J, with 6 bases between. The CDR3 has 11 amino acids. Looked up from germline, CDR1 is DFQATT and CDR2 is SNEGSKA (reference sequence). CDR3 loop: CSATSSYEQYF. In nucleotides, the CDR3 is TGCAGTGCGACTAGCTCCTACGAGCAGTACTTC.

Here the CDR3 DNA reads TGCGCCAGCAGCCAGACGCCAGGCGTCAGTAGCTATGGCTACACCTTC. The encoded protein is CASSQTPGVSSYGYTF. V usage is TRBV4-3 and J usage is TRBJ1-2; D gene unclear. Germline CDR1 LGHNA, CDR2 YSLEER. The germline V and J ends were trimmed by 3 bases and 4 bases, with 18 bases remaining between them. This CDR3 spans 16 amino acids.

The J gene is TRBJ2-2, the V gene TRBV19; 8 bases match TRBD1. The CDR3 loop spans 12 amino acids. CDR1 and CDR2 from the germline V gene are LNHDA and SQIVND (reference sequence). V lost 7 bases to trimming and J lost 6 bases; unmatched junction nucleotides: 1. The CDR3 nucleotides read TGTGCCAGTATACAGGGGGCCGGGGAGCTGTTTTTT. It encodes CASIQGAGELFF.

The gene calls are TRBV4-1 and TRBJ1-5; 7 bases line up with TRBD1. CDR3 size: 14 residues. Losses at the gene ends were 4 bases for V and 6 bases for J; bases not matched to a gene: 6. Germline lookup yields CDR1 MGHRA and CDR2 YSYEKL. The CDR3 region is CASSPWTGGQPQHF. The CDR3 DNA reads TGCGCCAGCAGCCCCTGGACAGGTGGTCAGCCCCAGCATTTT.

The CDR3 nucleotides read TGTGCCAGCAGCCTAAGACAGGGGGCCCCTGAAGCTTTCTTT. Translated, it gives CASSLRQGAPEAFF. V and J are TRBV2 and TRBJ1-1, with 10 bases identical to TRBD1. This CDR3 has 14 amino acids. The junction had 7 bases not matched to a gene; V was cut back by 6 bases and J by 6 bases. Germline lookup yields CDR1 SNHLY and CDR2 FYNNEI.

The chain recombines TRBV28 with TRBJ2-7, with 10 bases fitting TRBD1. Trimming removed 6 bases from V and 10 bases from J; junction bases left unmatched: 9. Germline CDR1 is MDHEN and CDR2 is SYDVKM. The CDR3 totals 13 residues. CDR3 DNA: TGTGCCAGCAGCCTGGGACAGGGGCTACGTCAGTACTTC. Its translation is CASSLGQGLRQYF.

The V call is TRBV27, the J call TRBJ1-3, with TRBD1 matching over 7 bases. With 5 bases clipped from V and 9 bases from J, the junction kept 13 bases outside the gene matches. Germline assignment: CDR1 MNHEY and CDR2 SMNVEV (reference sequence). The CDR3 loop spans 15 amino acids. The DNA for the CDR3 is TGTGCCAGCAGTCAGACAGGGTCCCCCTTGAGCACCATATATTTT. It codes for CASSQTGSPLSTIYF.

This chain joins TRBV28 and TRBJ1-1; the D is unclear. Trimming shortened V by 6 bases and J by 6 bases, and 11 bases separated the two germline ends. The length of the CDR3 is 12 residues. In germline, CDR1 is MDHEN, CDR2 SYDVKM. The DNA of the CDR3 is TGTGCCAGCAGGTCCGAGCGGGCTGAAGCTTTCTTT. It codes for CASRSERAEAFF.

The rearrangement uses TRBV19 and TRBJ2-1, with TRBD2 matching over 7 bases. Germline V lookup: CDR1 LNHDA, CDR2 SQIVND (reference sequence). CDR3 size: 13 residues. Unmatched junction bases numbered 7, after V lost 8 bases and J lost 6 bases. The CDR3 sequence is CASGAGVRNEQFF. The CDR3 DNA reads TGTGCCAGTGGGGCGGGAGTTCGCAATGAGCAGTTCTTC.

The rearrangement links TRBV6-4 to TRBJ2-7; 9 positions agree with TRBD1. This CDR3 is 15 amino acids long. Trimming cost V 0 bases and J 6 bases; bases outside gene matches: 6. Germline CDR1 MRHNA, CDR2 SNTAGT. CDR3 in amino acids: CASSDSTGGSGEQYF. The CDR3 coding sequence is TGTGCCAGCAGTGACTCTACAGGGGGCTCGGGCGAGCAGTACTTC.

This chain uses TRBV7-9 with TRBJ2-1; no firm D call. Trimming removed 4 bases at V and 10 bases at J, with 20 bases between. The length of the CDR3 is 15 residues. From germline, CDR1 is SEHNR and CDR2 FQNEAQ (reference sequence). For the CDR3, the DNA is TGTGCCAGCAGCTCGATAGCCTTCCGGATCTCCGAGCAGTTCTTC. Its translation: CASSSIAFRISEQFF.

This chain uses TRBV7-9 with TRBJ2-5, with a tentative D call TRBD2 (6 bases). Germline CDR1 and CDR2: SEHNR and FQNEAQ (reference sequence). The CDR3 totals 14 residues. The ends were cut back, 3 bases at V and 7 bases at J, with 15 bases in the middle. CDR3 region: CASSLAEGLGTQYF. The DNA of the CDR3 is TGTGCCAGCAGCTTGGCGGAGGGGCTGGGGACCCAGTACTTC.